This TCR beta chain is drawn from a study of T-cell reconstitution after alpha-beta-depleted transplantation in children (dated by TCRdb to 2016 to 2017). With respect to the entire study: Using TCR repertoire profiling, the study quantitatively followed how T-cell immune reconstitution unfolded in children after TCRalphabeta/CD19-depleted allogeneic hematopoietic cell transplantation.

The germline V gene (reference sequence) sets CDR1 to LGHDT and CDR2 to YNNKEL. Germline trimming amounts to 8 bases on V and 1 base on J, with 8 as the count of junction bases outside the gene matches. The CDR3 covers 15 residues, taking in both the cysteine and the phenylalanine. Only the CDR3 part of the read is kept: 45 bases, read in frame from the first base. This clonotype was seen more than once but under ten times. The antigen it recognizes is unknown. Per-base quality was not reported, and no clone a single base away is much larger than it. Libraries were built with PCR. Sequencing was performed on an Illumina HiSeq 2500. To normalize quantification of the TCRbeta repertoire, the TCR libraries were built with molecular barcoding that relied on unique molecular identifiers. Clones were called with MiXCR by TCRdb after fastp trimmed the public reads at Q25, and only in-frame beta chains were retained. Records with the same CDR3 protein are collapsed into one entry carrying the most frequent genes and DNA. This sample has about 300,000 distinct CDR3 sequences in its table, and around 7.3% of those were observed once. About 9.1% of the sample belongs to the ten largest clones.

Reading the label with the study, this specimen's treatment or condition is: allogeneic hematopoietic cell transplantation with graft depleted of TCRalphabeta T cells and CD19 B cells. TCRalphabeta/CD19-depleted allogeneic hematopoietic cell grafts were given to the transplant recipients, all of whom were children. General conclusions and limits of the study: Over subsequent months, a decline in hyperexpanded clone frequencies was noted, and after one year, T-cell counts and TCRbeta diversity were mostly ascribed to newly produced T cells. Apparently early alphabetaT-cell count recovery about two months after transplant reportedly relied on only several hundred rapidly expanded clones derived from non-depleted graft cells. The high TCRbeta diversity at day 60 in some patients was ascribed to recipient T cells and intrathymic progenitors that had survived conditioning.

This material consisted of peripheral blood, taken 360 days after TCRalphabeta/CD19-depleted stem cell transplant. This clonotype was obtained from a female patient aged 2-15 years who had a stem cell transplant for Fanconi anemia, so the T cells may come from the graft donor. The chain joins TRBV3-1 to TRBJ2-1, and TRBD2 matches 7 of the central bases. The CDR3 in this case is CASRSGGGSYNEQFF. The DNA is as follows: TGTGCCAGCCGTTCTGGCGGGGGTTCCTACAATGAGCAGTTCTTC.